Below, 20 T cell receptor beta chains from the same sample are listed, as sequenced in a study of neurological immune-mediated disorders. Sample time point: longitudinal time-point 3. TCRdb called the 5' RACE reads again in MiXCR, with one record for every CDR3 protein. The sample lists approximately 58,000 distinct CDR3 sequences, roughly 8% occurring once. Sequenced material: PBMCs. These receptors all stem from a woman aged 40-49 years in good health.

This clonotype showed up many times. The chain employs TRBV20-1 and TRBJ2-5; weak D call: TRBD2 (6 bases). In germline, CDR1 is DFQATT, CDR2 SNEGSKA (reference sequence). Trimming removed 1 base from V and 1 base from J, with 13 bases in between. The CDR3 has 15 residues. The CDR3 DNA reads as TGCAGTGCTAGAGTGGCAGCGGGCCGCCAAGAGACCCAGTACTTC. Its translation: CSARVAAGRQETQYF.

In its sample, this clonotype was seen many times. The V and J genes are TRBV5-1 and TRBJ1-2; TRBD1 matches 8 bases. The ends lost 1 base at V and 3 bases at J; junction bases unmatched: 8. From germline, CDR1 is SGHRS and CDR2 YFSETQ. The CDR3 consists of 16 residues. CDR3 DNA: TGCGCCAGCAGCTTGCGGGGCCAGGGGGCTCACTATGGCTACACCTTC. This translates into CASSLRGQGAHYGYTF. The full variable domain, with the rest looked up from reference TRBV5-1 and TRBJ1-2, is KAGVTQTPRYLIKTRGQQVTLSCSPISGHRSVSWYQQTPGQGLQFLFEYFSETQRNKGNFPGRFSGRQFSNSRSEMNVSTLELGDSALYLCASSLRGQGAHYGYTFGSGTRLTVV.

For this clonotype: A junction boundary mismatches the germline segment, possibly from a read error. The chain joins TRBV5-1 to TRBJ1-5, with D unclear. Looked up from germline, CDR1 is SGHRS and CDR2 is YFSETQ. The CDR3 spans 15 residues. CDR3 residues: CASSLVGLSNQHQHF. The CDR3 DNA is TGCGCTAGCAGCTTGGTCGGACTAAGCAATCAGCACCAGCATTTT.

This clonotype was detected ten times or more. The chain has TRBV6-5 and TRBJ2-7, with D tentatively TRBD1 (6 bases). The CDR3 has 13 amino acids. Germline V gene sequence: CDR1 MNHEY, CDR2 SVGAGI. The V end was cut by 6 bases, the J end by 4 bases, with 13 bases between. The CDR3 spells CASSGRTGYEQYF. CDR3 nucleotides: TGTGCCAGCAGCGGAAGAACAGGGTACGAGCAGTACTTC.

This clonotype was counted a few times. CDR3 sequence (DNA): TGTGCCAGCCGTTGGGGCCAGGGGGTCAGCACTGAAGCTTTCTTT. This gives the protein CASRWGQGVSTEAFF. This chain connects TRBV7-8 to TRBJ1-1, with 7 bases aligning to TRBD1. This CDR3 is 15 amino acids long. Germline V gene lookup returns CDR1 SGHVS and CDR2 FQNEAQ. After removal of 8 bases from V and 4 bases from J, the junction contained 13 bases not matched to a gene.

This clonotype has a count of ten or more. The chain employs TRBV27 and TRBJ2-3; D is possibly TRBD1 or TRBD2 (6 bases each). CDR1 is MNHEY and CDR2 is SMNVEV in the germline V gene (reference sequence). This CDR3 comprises 14 residues. Trimming stripped 6 bases from V and 5 bases from J, with 15 bases between. The CDR3 region has the DNA TGTGCCAGCAGGAGGAGCGGAGGGGGAGATACGCAGTATTTT. This sequence encodes CASRRSGGGDTQYF.

This clonotype was detected ten times or more. V usage is TRBV12-3 or TRBV12-4 and J usage is TRBJ1-2; TRBD1 matches at 10 bases. This CDR3 comprises 15 residues. The trim removed 7 bases at V and 7 bases at J, leaving 12 bases unmatched. The CDR3 sequence is CASTTNQGQGPGYTF. The CDR3 DNA reads as TGTGCCAGCACTACTAACCAGGGACAGGGGCCTGGCTACACCTTC.

This clonotype was seen at least ten times. The chain employs TRBV15 and TRBJ1-6; TRBD1 agrees at 8 bases. CDR1 is LNHNV, CDR2 YYDKDF, per germline (reference sequence). J gave up 9 bases and V 6 bases, and 7 bases lay outside the gene matches. The CDR3 loop spans 14 amino acids. The CDR3 here is CATSRTGIGSPLHF. For the CDR3, the DNA is TGTGCCACCAGTCGGACAGGGATCGGTTCACCCCTCCACTTT.

This clonotype was detected many times. This rearrangement joins TRBV9 to TRBJ1-2, with D hard to call. V was clipped by 4 bases and J by 6 bases, with 10 bases between them. CDR1 is SGDLS, CDR2 YYNGEE, per germline. The CDR3 totals 12 residues. The CDR3 nucleotides read TGTGCCAGCAGCCAGACCCCCAATGGCTACACCTTC. It translates to CASSQTPNGYTF.

In its sample, this clonotype was seen many times. The chain recombines TRBV20-1 with TRBJ1-1, with D maybe TRBD1 (5 bases). Trimming took 0 bases from V and 8 from J, leaving 10 bases between them. The V gene's germline CDR1 is DFQATT and CDR2 SNEGSKA (reference sequence). The CDR3 is made up of 12 amino acids. The CDR3: CSARDGSGEAFF. The CDR3 nucleotides are TGCAGTGCTAGAGATGGGTCAGGGGAAGCTTTCTTT.

This clonotype was detected many times. The chain has TRBV3-1 and TRBJ1-2; the D gene is possibly TRBD1 (5 bases). This CDR3 comprises 14 residues. From germline, CDR1 is LGHDT and CDR2 YNNKEL (reference sequence). The germline V and J ends were trimmed by 5 bases and 4 bases, with 14 bases remaining between them. The CDR3 sequence: CASSFRGESYGYTF. CDR3 nucleotides: TGTGCCAGCAGCTTCCGGGGCGAAAGCTATGGCTACACCTTC.

As regards this clonotype: A much larger clonotype is one base distant, so this may be a read error. CDR3 nucleotide sequence: TGCGCCAGCAGCTGGACAGGGGGCGACACTGAAGCTTTCTTT. This sequence encodes CASSWTGGDTEAFF. The gene calls are TRBV5-1 and TRBJ1-1; 11 nucleotides line up with TRBD1. Germline V gives CDR1 SGHRS, CDR2 YFSETQ. V shed 3 bases and J 3 bases; nucleotides not matched to a gene: 1. The length of the CDR3 is 14 residues.

On this clonotype itself: A junction end diverges from the germline sequence, so it may reflect a read error. This chain connects TRBV27 to TRBJ2-5, with D tentatively TRBD2 (6 bases). The CDR3 is made up of 15 amino acids. Germline CDR1 reads MNHEY; CDR2 reads SMNVEV (reference sequence). The CDR3 DNA sequence: TGTGACAGCAGGGAGCTGGGAGGTAGCCAAGAGACCCAGTACTTC. Protein: CDSRELGGSQETQYF.

This clonotype was seen repeatedly, ten times or more. This chain connects TRBV5-6 to TRBJ2-3; D unresolved. The CDR3 consists of 13 residues. The ends were cut back, 2 bases at V and 6 bases at J, with 10 bases in the middle. Germline-derived CDR1 and CDR2 are SGHDT and YYEEEE. The CDR3 region has the DNA TGTGCCAGCAGCTTTAGTGGCAGCGATACGCAGTATTTT. This gives the protein CASSFSGSDTQYF.

This clonotype was observed many times. The V and J genes are TRBV9 and TRBJ2-2; D is unresolved. The CDR3 loop spans 14 amino acids. In germline, CDR1 is SGDLS, CDR2 YYNGEE. Trimming pared 0 bases from V and 7 bases from J, leaving 10 bases between. The CDR3 loop is CASSVASNFGELFF. CDR3 in DNA: TGTGCCAGCAGCGTAGCTAGTAACTTCGGGGAGCTGTTTTTT.

This clonotype was observed at least ten times. This chain uses TRBV2 with TRBJ2-1; unclear D gene. Per the germline V gene, CDR1 is SNHLY and CDR2 is FYNNEI. V was cut by 6 bases and J by 6 bases, with 9 bases left in between. The CDR3 is 12 amino acids. CDR3 in DNA: TGTGCCAGCAGACTGCATGGCAATGAGCAGTTCTTC. Its translation is CASRLHGNEQFF.

This clonotype has at least ten counts. V is TRBV15 and J is TRBJ2-7, with 14 bases lining up with TRBD2. The CDR3 length is 19 residues. V was pared by 1 base and J by 4 bases, with 12 bases of the junction left unmatched. Germline CDR1 and CDR2: LNHNV and YYDKDF (reference sequence). CDR3 DNA: TGTGCCACCAGCAGAGGGTTTCGGGGACTAGCGGGGGACCCGTACGAGCAGTACTTC. This sequence encodes CATSRGFRGLAGDPYEQYF.

Worth noting for this clonotype: This could be a read error, since a much larger clone is one nucleotide away. The V gene is TRBV12-3 or TRBV12-4, the J gene TRBJ1-2; TRBD1 is a possible D gene (5 bases). Trimming cost V 5 bases and J 7 bases, with 11 bases left between them. This CDR3 has 12 residues. The CDR3 is CASSPGTCGYTF. In DNA form, the CDR3 reads TGTGCCAGCAGTCCTGGGACCTGTGGCTACACCTTC.

This clonotype has a count of ten or more. J is TRBJ1-1 and V is TRBV5-1, with D possibly TRBD1 on 5 matching bases. The germline CDR1 and CDR2 sequences are SGHRS and YFSETQ. This CDR3 has 15 amino acids. V was shortened by 2 bases and J by 4 bases, with 15 bases between the two germline ends. The CDR3 sequence is CASSFSGLLGTEAFF. In DNA, the CDR3 is TGCGCCAGCAGCTTTTCAGGGTTATTGGGCACTGAAGCTTTCTTT.

This clonotype has a count of ten or more. This rearrangement joins TRBV20-1 to TRBJ1-1; D unclear. V gave up 4 bases and J gave up 8 bases, with 11 bases separating them. The CDR3 totals 11 residues. The germline V gene has CDR1 DFQATT and CDR2 SNEGSKA (reference sequence). This CDR3 is CSANTFGEAFF. The CDR3 bases are TGCAGTGCTAACACCTTCGGGGAAGCTTTCTTT.